Each of the 26 T cell receptor beta chains below was sequenced from the same sample in a study of blood T cell repertoires in COVID-19 (TCRdb year 2020). The library was produced with the immunoSEQ multiplex PCR assay. TCRdb stores this immuneACCESS table with in-frame sequences only. Part of the clones is absent; in the studies checked, under half of the shortfall reflects unresolved V genes, and no reason is known for the rest. The sample records about 210,000 clones, around nine tenths of which are singletons. The top ten clonotypes cover 1.5% of the sample. Specimen: peripheral blood. The source is a man aged 18 to 30 with active or convalescent COVID-19.

As regards this clone: The same CDR3 is also encoded by other DNA sequences in this sample. The chain recombines TRBV9 with TRBJ1-1; D is uncertain. V lost 0 bases and J lost 0, with 3 bases in between. The CDR3 runs 13 residues. Germline lookup yields CDR1 SGDLS and CDR2 YYNGEE. The CDR3 reads CASSVALNTEAFF. The CDR3 bases are TGTGCCAGCAGCGTAGCTCTGAACACTGAAGCTTTCTTT. Drawing the rest from reference TRBV9 and TRBJ1-1, the complete variable domain is DSGVTQTPKHLITATGQRVTLRCSPRSGDLSVYWYQQSLDQGLQFLIQYYNGEERAKGNILERFSAQQFPDLHSELNLSSLELGDSALYFCASSVALNTEAFFGQGTRLTVV.

This chain connects TRBV6-6 to TRBJ2-7; 12 bases match TRBD2. Germline trimming cut 5 bases from V and 3 bases from J; bases unmatched to any gene: 5. The CDR3 runs to 15 residues. Per the germline V gene, CDR1 is MNHNY and CDR2 is SVGAGI (reference sequence). The CDR3 spells CASSLGTSGLYEQYF. The CDR3 region has the DNA TGTGCCAGCAGTCTCGGGACTAGCGGGCTCTACGAGCAGTACTTC.

In nucleotides, the CDR3 is TGCAGCGTCGAGACAGGGGGTGAAAAACTGTTTTTT. This encodes CSVETGGEKLFF. The V gene is TRBV29-1, the J gene TRBJ1-4; TRBD1 matches at 9 bases. Trimming cost V 6 bases and J 7 bases; bases outside gene matches: 3. The CDR3 covers 12 residues. Germline-derived CDR1 and CDR2 are SQVTM and ANQGSEA.

V and J are TRBV7-2 and TRBJ2-3; 12 nucleotides line up with TRBD2. The ends lost 4 bases at V and 1 base at J; junction bases unmatched: 3. The CDR3 is made up of 16 amino acids. Per germline, CDR1 SGHTA and CDR2 FQGNSA. The CDR3 DNA is TGTGCCAGCAGCTCACTAGCGGGAGGCCGCACAGATACGCAGTATTTT. Its translation: CASSSLAGGRTDTQYF.

This clone was detected a few times. This chain joins TRBV12-3 or TRBV12-4 and TRBJ1-2, with a weak D call TRBD1 (6 bases). The CDR3 has 12 residues. V was pared by 6 bases and J by 8 bases, with 13 bases between. CDR3 nucleotide sequence: TGTGCCAGCAGCCCGGGACAAAGGGGCTACACCTTC. This gives the protein CASSPGQRGYTF.

Comment on this clone: This specimen includes other DNA sequences encoding the same CDR3. The chain links TRBV7-9 to TRBJ1-2; D call uncertain. This CDR3 spans 13 amino acids. Trimming took off 0 bases at V and 3 bases at J, with 5 bases between the two ends. CDR1 is SEHNR, CDR2 FQNEAQ, per germline (reference sequence). This chain's CDR3 is CASSLARDYGYTF. CDR3 nucleotide sequence: TGTGCCAGCAGCTTAGCGCGCGACTATGGCTACACCTTC.

This rearrangement joins TRBV6-5 to TRBJ1-1, with TRBD1 as a possible D gene (5 bases). The CDR3 extends over 16 amino acids. The V gene lost 4 bases and the J gene lost 0 bases, with 15 bases spanning the gap. The germline V gene encodes CDR1 MNHEY and CDR2 SVGAGI. CDR3 DNA sequence: TGTGCCAGCAGTTCTCTATCGGGGGGATTGAACACTGAAGCTTTCTTT. The encoded protein is CASSSLSGGLNTEAFF.

The V call is TRBV30, the J call TRBJ2-2; perhaps TRBD1 as D (6 bases). In germline, CDR1 is GTSNPN, CDR2 SVGIG (reference sequence). This CDR3 is 15 amino acids long. Deletions cut 0 bases from V and 4 bases from J, with 12 bases between. The CDR3 nucleotides read TGTGCCTGGAGTGTACCCGGGACATCCACCGGGGAGCTGTTTTTT. Its protein is CAWSVPGTSTGELFF.

The CDR3 DNA is TGTGCCAGCAGTGAACCGGGACAGGGGCTAAAACTGTTTTTT. Its translation: CASSEPGQGLKLFF. The V and J genes are TRBV2 and TRBJ1-4; 10 bases fit TRBD1. V dropped 2 bases and J dropped 10; count of bases not matched to a gene: 4. The germline V gene encodes CDR1 SNHLY and CDR2 FYNNEI. The CDR3 runs to 14 residues.

The chain links TRBV18 to TRBJ2-3, with D possibly matching TRBD1 (6 bases). Between the trimmed V and J ends, which lost 5 bases and 3 bases, there was a span of 12 bases. Germline V lookup: CDR1 KGHSH, CDR2 LQKENI. The CDR3 sequence is 14 residues long. CDR3 loop: CASSSIDRTDTQYF. Written as DNA, the CDR3 is TGTGCCAGCTCATCGATAGACAGGACAGATACGCAGTATTTT.

As for this clone: A read error may produce the germline difference seen at one junction end. V gene TRBV16 combines with J gene TRBJ2-7; 7 bases agree with TRBD2. Germline V gives CDR1 KGHSY, CDR2 FQNENV. CDR3 length equals 16 residues. CDR3 in DNA: TGTGCCAGCAGACAATCTCCGGGAGGTACCCCCTACGAGCAGTACTTC. Translation gives CASRQSPGGTPYEQYF.

A few counts support this clone. J is TRBJ1-1 and V is TRBV5-1; D is possibly TRBD1 (5 bases). CDR1 is SGHRS and CDR2 is YFSETQ in the germline V gene. The CDR3 is 15 amino acids. Between the trimmed V and J ends, which lost 4 bases and 4 bases, there was a span of 17 bases. CDR3 sequence: CASSPRFHGGTEAFF. CDR3 nucleotides: TGCGCCAGCAGCCCACGATTTCACGGGGGCACTGAAGCTTTCTTT.

The V call is TRBV15, the J call TRBJ1-1; 9 bases are a match to TRBD1. CDR3 length: 15 amino acids. Germline trimming cut 6 bases from V and 5 bases from J; bases unmatched to any gene: 10. The V gene's germline CDR1 is LNHNV and CDR2 YYDKDF (reference sequence). DNA for the CDR3: TGTGCCACCAGGGAACCGGGACAGGGATTAACTGAAGCTTTCTTT. Translation gives CATREPGQGLTEAFF.

The rearrangement links TRBV30 to TRBJ1-1, with D possibly TRBD1 on 6 matching bases. The CDR3 consists of 15 residues. The V and J ends lost 3 bases and 1 base respectively, with 15 bases between them. Per the germline V gene, CDR1 is GTSNPN and CDR2 is SVGIG (reference sequence). CDR3 sequence: CAWSNYRVGNTEAFF. The CDR3, as DNA: TGTGCCTGGAGCAACTACAGGGTGGGGAACACTGAAGCTTTCTTT.

The chain joins TRBV7-2 to TRBJ2-1, with TRBD2 identical over 8 bases. CDR3 length: 15 residues. V shed 3 bases and J 2 bases; nucleotides not matched to a gene: 3. Germline V CDR1 and CDR2: SGHTA, FQGNSA. CDR3 sequence (DNA): TGTGCCAGCAGCTTCAGCGGGAGTGCCTACAATGAGCAGTTCTTC. Protein sequence: CASSFSGSAYNEQFF.

This CDR3 reads CASSESGTGGRSAFF. CDR3 DNA: TGTGCCAGCAGTGAATCTGGGACAGGGGGCAGGAGTGCTTTCTTT. The rearrangement links TRBV25-1 to TRBJ1-1, with 12 nucleotides matching TRBD1. Germline values: CDR1 MGHDK, CDR2 SYGVNS. The V gene end was trimmed by 1 base and the J gene end by 11 bases; junction bases not matched to a gene: 8. CDR3 length equals 15 residues.

The chain combines TRBV27 with TRBJ2-5, with 7 positions matching TRBD2. Germline loops: CDR1 MNHEY, CDR2 SMNVEV (reference sequence). The CDR3 length is 13 residues. The trim removed 8 bases at V and 5 bases at J, leaving 8 bases unmatched. DNA for the CDR3: TGTGCCAGCGGGCGGGGGAGCGTGGAGACCCAGTACTTC. It encodes CASGRGSVETQYF.

The chain joins TRBV10-3 to TRBJ2-3; 7 bases agree with TRBD1. CDR3 size: 14 residues. V gave up 6 bases and J gave up 2 bases; unmatched junction bases: 5. From germline, CDR1 is ENHRY and CDR2 SYGVKD. This chain's CDR3 is CAIRSGQVTDTQYF. For the CDR3, the DNA is TGTGCCATCAGATCCGGACAGGTCACAGATACGCAGTATTTT.

The chain links TRBV18 to TRBJ2-1; 11 nucleotides align to TRBD2. Germline values: CDR1 KGHSH, CDR2 LQKENI. This CDR3 spans 16 amino acids. Trimming at V came to 4 bases and at J to 6 bases, leaving 8 bases not matched to a gene. The CDR3 DNA is TGTGCCAGCTCACTACACGGGACTAGCGGCTCCAATGAGCAGTTCTTC. Translated, it gives CASSLHGTSGSNEQFF.

The rearrangement links TRBV27 to TRBJ2-1, with 10 bases aligning to TRBD1. The germline V gene encodes CDR1 MNHEY and CDR2 SMNVEV (reference sequence). The CDR3 runs 14 residues. The J segment lost 4 bases and the V segment lost 4 bases, leaving 1 base of the junction unmatched. The CDR3 DNA sequence: TGTGCCAGCAGTTCGGGACAGGGGTACAATGAGCAGTTCTTC. Amino acid sequence: CASSSGQGYNEQFF.

The chain recombines TRBV9 with TRBJ1-1, with 8 positions matching TRBD1. The CDR3 sequence is 13 residues long. Germline V lookup: CDR1 SGDLS, CDR2 YYNGEE. V shed 3 bases, J shed 8 bases, and the junction held 6 bases outside the gene matches. For the CDR3, the DNA is TGTGCCAGCAGCGCCCGGGACAGGAACGAAGCTTTCTTT. Translated: CASSARDRNEAFF.

The gene calls are TRBV20-1 and TRBJ2-3, with 7 positions matching TRBD2. The CDR3 runs 14 residues. The germline CDR1 and CDR2 sequences are DFQATT and SNEGSKA (reference sequence). Trimming took 3 bases from V and 4 from J; bases not matched to a gene: 7. The CDR3 nucleotides are TGCAGTGCTAGTTGGGGGAGGGCCCCAGATACGCAGTATTTT. Translated, it gives CSASWGRAPDTQYF.

The J gene is TRBJ1-2, the V gene TRBV15; D might be TRBD1 (6 bases). Deletions cut 8 bases from V and 5 bases from J, with 18 bases between. CDR1 is LNHNV and CDR2 is YYDKDF in the germline V gene (reference sequence). The CDR3 extends over 14 amino acids. The CDR3 loop reads CATHGAGGYYGYTF. For the CDR3, the DNA is TGTGCCACCCATGGGGCTGGGGGCTATTATGGCTACACCTTC.

The chain employs TRBV10-1 and TRBJ1-1; D perhaps matches TRBD1 (6 bases). The CDR3 runs to 14 residues. V shed 7 bases and J shed 3 bases, with 15 bases lying between them. Germline CDR1 and CDR2: WNHNN and SYGVQD (reference sequence). The CDR3 sequence is CASKRNRVDTEAFF. The CDR3 DNA follows: TGCGCCAGCAAACGGAACAGGGTGGACACTGAAGCTTTCTTT.

The CDR3 DNA is TGTGCCAGCAGCCGAGGGGGGACAGGGGGAAAGGCGAGCACAGATACGCAGTATTTT. It yields the protein CASSRGGTGGKASTDTQYF. This chain joins TRBV14 and TRBJ2-3; TRBD1 agrees at 11 bases. The trim removed 4 bases at V and 0 bases at J, leaving 12 bases unmatched. The V gene's germline CDR1 is SGHDN and CDR2 FVKESK. This CDR3 has 19 amino acids.

The chain couples TRBV28 to TRBJ2-7; D is unresolved. Germline CDR1 and CDR2: MDHEN and SYDVKM. Trimming cost V 6 bases and J 5 bases, with 17 bases left between them. This CDR3 comprises 14 residues. The CDR3 here is CASSPPLSFDEQYF. CDR3 nucleotide sequence: TGTGCCAGCAGCCCCCCCTTATCTTTCGACGAGCAGTACTTC.